This T cell receptor beta chain appears in the sequencing data of a study of blood T cell repertoires in COVID-19. Background on the study: COVID-19 samples collected from the United States, Italy and Spain covered acute and convalescent phases.

This clone has a handful of counts. The germline V and J ends were trimmed by 3 bases and 0 bases, with 15 bases remaining between them. The CDR3 is 18 residues long. CDR1 is MNHNS and CDR2 is SASEGT in the germline V gene. Only in-frame clones appear in the TCRdb table, and some are missing; sequencing was by immunoSEQ multiplex PCR. Of 410,000 or so clones listed, 75% to 90% were seen once; the top ten hold 1.4% to 1.5%. The receptor was derived from a woman in her 30s with active or convalescent COVID-19. The sequencing sample was made of peripheral blood. V gene TRBV6-1 combines with J gene TRBJ1-6; possible D gene TRBD1, 5 bases. The DNA for the CDR3 is TGTGCCAGCAGTGAGCGGGGGTTTTTGAGCTCCTATAATTCACCCCTCCACTTT. It codes for CASSERGFLSSYNSPLHF.